This TCR beta chain emerged from a study of cytomegalovirus exposure and HLA in healthy donors. Deletions cut 1 base from V and 0 bases from J, with 9 bases between. The CDR3 has 15 amino acids. CDR1 and CDR2 (germline): LGHNA, YNFKEQ. Study-level results: What a later analysis showed was that several of the most significant clusters appeared linked to common viral pathogens.

Remarks on this clone: Its antigen remains unidentified.

The PCR made use of 60 Vbeta and 13 Jbeta primers. Assay: immunoSEQ multiplex PCR; the TCRdb copy retains only in-frame clones and omits some. Of tens of thousands of clones in the sample, roughly 9.1% are singletons; the top ten hold approximately 25%. The sequence was obtained from a man aged 55 to 70 in good health and CMV-seropositive. Sequences were obtained from PBMCs. The chain combines TRBV4-2 with TRBJ1-1; D is unresolved. The CDR3 reads CASSQGATMNTEAFF. For the CDR3, the DNA is TGTGCCAGCAGCCAAGGGGCGACAATGAACACTGAAGCTTTCTTT.